This T cell receptor (beta chain) was retrieved from a study of identical twins. In TCRdb, the 5' RACE reads were re-called with MiXCR into one record per CDR3 protein. This repertoire shows fewer than 500,000 distinct CDR3 sequences, less than 25% found once; its top ten account for 2.9%. V was shortened by 1 base and J by 4 bases, with 28 bases between the two germline ends. The CDR3 covers 20 residues. The data were also submitted as part of a second study, on T cells expressing NK-cell markers.

The V gene is TRBV12-3 or TRBV12-4, the J gene TRBJ2-5; the D gene is possibly TRBD2 (7 bases). The TCR sequence derives from a woman aged 18-30 years in good health. The source material was CD4+ T cells sorted from blood. CDR3 sequence (DNA): TGTGCCAGCAGTTTAGGAAACTTTCTGTCCGGGGGGCGCGGTGGAGAGACCCAGTACTTC. It is translated as CASSLGNFLSGGRGGETQYF.